Listed here are 21 T cell receptor beta chains from one sample, sequenced in a study of blood T cell repertoires in COVID-19. Profiled with immunoSEQ multiplex PCR; TCRdb holds only in-frame clones, not every one. The profile shows about 170,000 clones, about 90% of them singletons. Sequenced material: peripheral blood. These receptors originate from a woman aged 55-70 years with COVID-19, enrolled during active disease.

The genes are TRBV6-2 or TRBV6-3 and TRBJ2-3; tentatively, D is TRBD1 (6 bases). The CDR3 covers 16 residues. V was cut by 5 bases and J by 0 bases, with 15 bases left in between. The germline V gene has CDR1 MNHEY and CDR2 SVGEGT. The CDR3 region has the DNA TGTGCCAGCAGTGATCCAGGGACATCCAGCACAGATACGCAGTATTTT. The encoded protein is CASSDPGTSSTDTQYF.

The chain couples TRBV7-2 to TRBJ1-5, with 10 bases identical to TRBD1. Germline assignment: CDR1 SGHTA and CDR2 FQGNSA. The CDR3 has 17 amino acids. With V trimmed by 1 base and J by 5 bases, 8 bases remained unmatched. CDR3 residues: CASSLVATGGIDQPQHF. In nucleotides, the CDR3 is TGTGCCAGCAGCTTAGTGGCGACAGGGGGCATCGATCAGCCCCAGCATTTT.

This clone occurred a few times. CDR3 in DNA: TGCGCCAGCAGCTTGGCAGGGGGCGGGGAACCCTACAATGAGCAGTTCTTC. Protein: CASSLAGGGEPYNEQFF. The chain is built from TRBV5-1 and TRBJ2-1; 8 positions agree with TRBD1. Germline V CDR1 and CDR2: SGHRS, YFSETQ. The CDR3 loop spans 17 amino acids. J gave up 2 bases and V 0 bases, and 7 bases lay outside the gene matches.

The chain employs TRBV5-6 and TRBJ2-7; 7 positions match TRBD2. Germline V CDR1 and CDR2: SGHDT, YYEEEE. After removal of 7 bases from V and 4 bases from J, the junction contained 5 bases not matched to a gene. The CDR3 is 12 amino acids. The CDR3 sequence: CASQRGGYEQYF. As DNA, the CDR3 is TGTGCCAGCCAGCGGGGCGGGTACGAGCAGTACTTC.

The genes are TRBV28 and TRBJ2-3, with a tentative D call TRBD2 (6 bases). Trimming pared 6 bases from V and 7 bases from J, leaving 23 bases between. The CDR3 loop spans 16 amino acids. Germline CDR1 and CDR2: MDHEN and SYDVKM. CDR3 DNA: TGTGCCAGCAGGGACGACATCGGGGGTGATCTTTATACGCAGTATTTT. Residues: CASRDDIGGDLYTQYF.

This clone was seen only a few times. V and J are TRBV18 and TRBJ2-7, with D unclear. V lost 6 bases to trimming and J lost 5 bases, with 14 bases between them. Germline V gene lookup returns CDR1 KGHSH and CDR2 LQKENI. The CDR3 is made up of 13 amino acids. This CDR3 reads CASSSSQVNEQYF. The DNA for the CDR3 is TGTGCCAGCTCTTCGAGTCAAGTTAACGAGCAGTACTTC. Complete variable domain (other parts from reference TRBV18 and TRBJ2-7): NAGVMQNPRHLVRRRGQEARLRCSPMKGHSHVYWYRQLPEEGLKFMVYLQKENIIDESGMPKERFSAEFPKEGPSILRIQQVVRGDSAAYFCASSSSQVNEQYFGPGTRLTVT.

This clone was detected only a few times. The chain employs TRBV7-9 and TRBJ2-7; D is uncertain. The CDR3 spans 12 residues. Trimming removed 5 bases from V and 5 bases from J, with 10 bases in between. CDR1 and CDR2 (germline): SEHNR, FQNEAQ (reference sequence). The CDR3 is CASSPQLNEQYF. Here the CDR3 DNA reads TGTGCCAGCAGCCCCCAGTTGAACGAGCAGTACTTC.

In its sample, this clone was seen a few times. The V gene is TRBV5-1, the J gene TRBJ1-3, with 9 bases lining up with TRBD1. Germline CDR1 reads SGHRS; CDR2 reads YFSETQ. This CDR3 is built from 18 residues. J was trimmed by 3 bases and V by 2 bases; bases with no gene match: 12. CDR3 sequence reads: CASSFGTGILSSGNTIYF. In DNA form, the CDR3 reads TGCGCCAGCAGCTTCGGGACAGGGATCCTCTCGAGTGGAAACACCATATATTTT.

The rearrangement joins TRBV9 to TRBJ1-1; no clear D. This CDR3 is built from 14 residues. The V end lost 0 bases, the J end lost 0 bases, and 6 bases lay between the germline ends. Germline V gene sequence: CDR1 SGDLS, CDR2 YYNGEE. As DNA, the CDR3 is TGTGCCAGCAGCGTAGATCTACTGAACACTGAAGCTTTCTTT. Translated: CASSVDLLNTEAFF.

The chain recombines TRBV7-6 with TRBJ1-5; D not certain. This CDR3 spans 15 amino acids. Trimming cost V 0 bases and J 6 bases, with 12 bases left between them. Looked up from germline, CDR1 is SGHVS and CDR2 is FNYEAQ. CDR3 residues: CASSLAVGEGQPQHF. In nucleotides, the CDR3 is TGTGCCAGCAGCTTAGCGGTGGGTGAGGGTCAGCCCCAGCATTTT.

The rearrangement joins TRBV3-1 (or the pseudogene TRBV3-2) to TRBJ1-2; TRBD1 matches at 7 bases. The V gene's germline CDR1 is LGHDT and CDR2 YNNKEL (reference sequence). The CDR3 loop spans 15 amino acids. V trimming: 3 bases; J trimming: 6 bases; junction bases outside the gene matches: 10. Written as DNA, the CDR3 is TGTGCCAGCAGCCAGCCCAACAGGGGACCCAATGGCTACACCTTC. Its protein product is CASSQPNRGPNGYTF.

The chain employs TRBV24-1 and TRBJ1-1, with TRBD1 matching 7 bases. Trimming took 2 bases from V and 5 from J; bases not matched to a gene: 4. This CDR3 contains 14 residues. Germline loops: CDR1 KGHDR, CDR2 SFDVKD. This CDR3 reads CATSDSTQGTEAFF. Written as DNA, the CDR3 is TGTGCCACCAGTGATTCAACACAGGGGACTGAAGCTTTCTTT.

The gene calls are TRBV27 and TRBJ2-7, with D possibly being TRBD1 (6 bases). In germline, CDR1 is MNHEY, CDR2 SMNVEV (reference sequence). CDR3 length: 14 amino acids. V was clipped by 1 base and J by 5 bases, with 12 bases between them. Written as DNA, the CDR3 is TGTGCCAGCAGTTTATACAGGGAAGTAAACGAGCAGTACTTC. Encoded protein: CASSLYREVNEQYF.

The rearrangement joins TRBV7-3 to TRBJ2-7; D is possibly TRBD2 (5 bases). Germline lookup yields CDR1 SGHTA and CDR2 FQGTGA. V was clipped by 2 bases and J by 3 bases, with 14 bases between them. This CDR3 is built from 15 residues. The CDR3 is CASSLETTGYYEQYF. The CDR3, as DNA: TGTGCCAGCAGCTTAGAGACTACTGGATACTACGAGCAGTACTTC.

The chain joins TRBV19 to TRBJ1-4; a possible D gene is TRBD1 (5 bases). Germline V CDR1 and CDR2: LNHDA, SQIVND (reference sequence). This CDR3 is 14 amino acids long. Trimming stripped 3 bases from V and 5 bases from J, with 10 bases between. CDR3 residues: CASSMGGRNEKLFF. The CDR3 bases are TGTGCCAGTAGTATGGGGGGTAGGAATGAAAAACTGTTTTTT.

This clone came up once. This chain links TRBV6-5 with TRBJ2-1; 9 nucleotides align to TRBD2. The CDR3 is made up of 15 amino acids. Germline trimming cut 6 bases from V and 5 bases from J; bases unmatched to any gene: 8. Germline lookup yields CDR1 MNHEY and CDR2 SVGAGI. Written as DNA, the CDR3 is TGTGCCAGCAGGAAGACTAGCGGCCTTGACAATGAGCAGTTCTTC. It encodes CASRKTSGLDNEQFF.

V usage is TRBV19 and J usage is TRBJ2-2, with no clear D. Trimming stripped 5 bases from V and 2 bases from J, with 9 bases between. The CDR3 loop spans 14 amino acids. CDR1 and CDR2 (germline): LNHDA, SQIVND (reference sequence). The CDR3 DNA sequence: TGTGCCAGTAGTCGTGAGATAAACACCGGGGAGCTGTTTTTT. It is translated as CASSREINTGELFF.

This chain links TRBV6-2 or TRBV6-3 with TRBJ1-1; possible D gene TRBD1, 6 bases. This CDR3 spans 14 amino acids. Looked up from germline, CDR1 is MNHEY and CDR2 is SVGEGT. Between the trimmed V and J ends, which lost 5 bases and 10 bases, there was a span of 20 bases. The CDR3 region is CASSARGANFRAFF. CDR3 nucleotide sequence: TGTGCCAGCAGTGCCAGGGGCGCAAACTTTAGAGCTTTCTTT.

The rearrangement uses TRBV5-5 and TRBJ1-6, with D possibly being TRBD1 (5 bases). V dropped 3 bases and J dropped 9 bases, with 13 bases sitting between them. There are 14 residues in the CDR3. Germline assignment: CDR1 SGHKS and CDR2 YYEKEE (reference sequence). CDR3 coding DNA: TGTGCCAGCAGCTCCGGGACTGGGAGTTCACCCCTCCACTTT. Protein sequence: CASSSGTGSSPLHF.

The V call is TRBV6-1, the J call TRBJ1-5; TRBD1 aligns across 8 bases. CDR1 MNHNS and CDR2 SASEGT come from the germline V gene. The junction had 7 bases not matched to a gene; V was cut back by 0 bases and J by 6 bases. The CDR3 is made up of 16 amino acids. CDR3 DNA sequence: TGTGCCAGCAGTGAAGCAGCGACAGGGGTCGGTCAGCCCCAGCATTTT. Amino acids: CASSEAATGVGQPQHF.

This clone has just one count. This chain joins TRBV4-2 and TRBJ2-3; the match to TRBD2 covers 8 bases. The germline CDR1 and CDR2 sequences are LGHNA and YNFKEQ. This CDR3 contains 15 residues. V lost 4 bases to trimming and J lost 2 bases; unmatched junction nucleotides: 5. CDR3 sequence: CASSLGGGITDTQYF. CDR3 sequence (DNA): TGTGCCAGCAGCCTCGGGGGGGGGATCACAGATACGCAGTATTTT.